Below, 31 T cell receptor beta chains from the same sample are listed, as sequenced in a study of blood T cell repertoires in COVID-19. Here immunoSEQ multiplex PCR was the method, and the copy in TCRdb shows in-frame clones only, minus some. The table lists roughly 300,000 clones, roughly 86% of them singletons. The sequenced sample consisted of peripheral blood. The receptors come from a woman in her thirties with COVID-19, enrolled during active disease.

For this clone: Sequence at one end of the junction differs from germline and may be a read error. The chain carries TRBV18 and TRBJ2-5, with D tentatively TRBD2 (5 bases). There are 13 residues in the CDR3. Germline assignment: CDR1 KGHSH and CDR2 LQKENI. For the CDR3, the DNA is TGTGCCAGCTCGTCCATCGGAGGAGAGGCCCAGTACTTC. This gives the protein CASSSIGGEAQYF.

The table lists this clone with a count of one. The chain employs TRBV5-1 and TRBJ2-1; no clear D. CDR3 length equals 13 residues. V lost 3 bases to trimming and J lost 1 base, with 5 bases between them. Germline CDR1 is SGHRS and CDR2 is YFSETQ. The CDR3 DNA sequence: TGCGCCAGCAGCTCTCCTTCCTACAATGAGCAGTTCTTC. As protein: CASSSPSYNEQFF.

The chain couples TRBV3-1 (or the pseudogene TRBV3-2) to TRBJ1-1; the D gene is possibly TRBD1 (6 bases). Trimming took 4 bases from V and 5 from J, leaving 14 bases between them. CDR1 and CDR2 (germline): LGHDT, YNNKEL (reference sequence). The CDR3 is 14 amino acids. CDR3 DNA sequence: TGTGCCAGCAGCCCGAGACAGGCTCGAACTGAAGCTTTCTTT. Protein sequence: CASSPRQARTEAFF.

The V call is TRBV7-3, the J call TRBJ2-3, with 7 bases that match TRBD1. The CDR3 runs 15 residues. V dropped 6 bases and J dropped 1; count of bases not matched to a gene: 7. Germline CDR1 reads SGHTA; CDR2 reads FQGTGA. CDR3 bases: TGTGCCAGCAGTAGACAGGGCGGCGGCACAGATACGCAGTATTTT. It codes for CASSRQGGGTDTQYF. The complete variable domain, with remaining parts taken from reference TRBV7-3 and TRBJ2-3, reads GAGVSQTPSNKVTEKGKYVELRCDPISGHTALYWYRQSLGQGPEFLIYFQGTGAADDSGLPNDRFFAVRPEGSVSTLKIQRTERGDSAVYLCASSRQGGGTDTQYFGPGTRLTVL.

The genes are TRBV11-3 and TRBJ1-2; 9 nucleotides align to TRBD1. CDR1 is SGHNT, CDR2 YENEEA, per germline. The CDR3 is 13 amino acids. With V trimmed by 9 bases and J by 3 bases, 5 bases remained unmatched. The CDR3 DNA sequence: TGTGCCAGTAGCCGGGACAGGGACTATGGCTACACCTTC. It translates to CASSRDRDYGYTF.

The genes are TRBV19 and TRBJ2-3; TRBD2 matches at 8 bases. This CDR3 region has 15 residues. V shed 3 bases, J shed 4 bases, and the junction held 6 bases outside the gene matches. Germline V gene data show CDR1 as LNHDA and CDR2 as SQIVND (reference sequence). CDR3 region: CASSIAGGRSDTQYF. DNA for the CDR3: TGTGCCAGTAGTATTGCGGGGGGACGGTCAGATACGCAGTATTTT.

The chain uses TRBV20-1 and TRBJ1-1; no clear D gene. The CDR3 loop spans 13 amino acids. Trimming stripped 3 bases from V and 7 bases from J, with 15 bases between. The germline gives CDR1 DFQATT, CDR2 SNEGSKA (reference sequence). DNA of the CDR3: TGCAGTGCTAGTAGGGCGGGTGACGTTGAAGCTTTCTTT. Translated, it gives CSASRAGDVEAFF.

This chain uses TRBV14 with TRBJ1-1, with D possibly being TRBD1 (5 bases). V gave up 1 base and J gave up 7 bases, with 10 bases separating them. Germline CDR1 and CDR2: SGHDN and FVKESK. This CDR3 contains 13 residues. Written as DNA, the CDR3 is TGTGCCAGCAGCCAAGGGACACGGATTGAAGCTTTCTTT. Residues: CASSQGTRIEAFF.

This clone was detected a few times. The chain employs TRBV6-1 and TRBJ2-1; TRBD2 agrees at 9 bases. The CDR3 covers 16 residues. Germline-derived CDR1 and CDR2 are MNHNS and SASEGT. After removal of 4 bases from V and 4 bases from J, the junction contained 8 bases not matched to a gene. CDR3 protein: CASSGPIAGVYNEQFF. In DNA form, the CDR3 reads TGTGCCAGCAGTGGGCCTATAGCGGGGGTATACAATGAGCAGTTCTTC.

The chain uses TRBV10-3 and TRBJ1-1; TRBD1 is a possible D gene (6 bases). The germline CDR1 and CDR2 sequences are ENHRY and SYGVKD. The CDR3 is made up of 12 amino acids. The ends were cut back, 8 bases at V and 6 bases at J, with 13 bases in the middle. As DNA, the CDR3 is TGTGCCATCGCCGAGCGGGGGCCTGAAGCTTTCTTT. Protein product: CAIAERGPEAFF.

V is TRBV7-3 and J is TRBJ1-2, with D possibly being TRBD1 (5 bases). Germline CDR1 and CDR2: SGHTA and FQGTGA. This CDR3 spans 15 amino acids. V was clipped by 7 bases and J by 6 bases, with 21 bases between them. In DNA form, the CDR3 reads TGTGCCAGCACCTCGAAACCAGGGATGTTGAATGGCTACACCTTC. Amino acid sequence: CASTSKPGMLNGYTF. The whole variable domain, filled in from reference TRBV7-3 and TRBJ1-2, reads GAGVSQTPSNKVTEKGKYVELRCDPISGHTALYWYRQSLGQGPEFLIYFQGTGAADDSGLPNDRFFAVRPEGSVSTLKIQRTERGDSAVYLCASTSKPGMLNGYTFGSGTRLTVV.

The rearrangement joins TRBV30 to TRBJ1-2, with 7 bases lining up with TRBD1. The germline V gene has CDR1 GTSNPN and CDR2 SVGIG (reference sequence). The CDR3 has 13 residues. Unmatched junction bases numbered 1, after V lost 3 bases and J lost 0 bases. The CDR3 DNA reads TGTGCCTGGAGGGGGACAGCTAACTATGGCTACACCTTC. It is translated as CAWRGTANYGYTF.

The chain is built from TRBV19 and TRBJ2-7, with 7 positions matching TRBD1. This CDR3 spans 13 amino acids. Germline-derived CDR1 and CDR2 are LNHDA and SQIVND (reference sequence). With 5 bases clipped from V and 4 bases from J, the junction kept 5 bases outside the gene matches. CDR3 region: CASSLGRGYEQYF. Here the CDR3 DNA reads TGTGCCAGTAGTTTGGGCAGGGGGTACGAGCAGTACTTC.

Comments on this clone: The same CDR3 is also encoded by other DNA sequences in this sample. CDR3 loop: CASSLGQGGNTEAFF. CDR3 DNA sequence: TGCGCCAGCAGCTTGGGACAGGGAGGGAACACTGAAGCTTTCTTT. V gene TRBV5-1 combines with J gene TRBJ1-1; 7 positions agree with TRBD1. Germline V gene data show CDR1 as SGHRS and CDR2 as YFSETQ. CDR3 size: 15 residues. With V trimmed by 0 bases and J by 1 base, 3 bases remained unmatched.

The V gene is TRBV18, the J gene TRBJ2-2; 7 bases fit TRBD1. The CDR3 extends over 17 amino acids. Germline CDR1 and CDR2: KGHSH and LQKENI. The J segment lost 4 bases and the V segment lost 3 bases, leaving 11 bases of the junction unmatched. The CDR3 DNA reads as TGTGCCAGCTCACCTCAACGGGACAGACAAGCCACCGGGGAGCTGTTTTTT. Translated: CASSPQRDRQATGELFF.

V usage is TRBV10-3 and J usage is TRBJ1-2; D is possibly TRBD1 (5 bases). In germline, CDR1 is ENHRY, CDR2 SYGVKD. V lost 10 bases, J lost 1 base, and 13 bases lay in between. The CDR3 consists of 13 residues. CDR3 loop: CATRETDNYGYTF. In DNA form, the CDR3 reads TGTGCCACCCGAGAGACAGATAACTATGGCTACACCTTC.

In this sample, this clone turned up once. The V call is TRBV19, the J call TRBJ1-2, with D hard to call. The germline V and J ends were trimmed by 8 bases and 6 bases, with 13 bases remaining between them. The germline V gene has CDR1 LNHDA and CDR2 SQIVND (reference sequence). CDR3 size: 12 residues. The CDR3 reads CASGESGNGYTF. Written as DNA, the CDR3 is TGTGCCAGTGGCGAGAGCGGAAATGGCTACACCTTC.

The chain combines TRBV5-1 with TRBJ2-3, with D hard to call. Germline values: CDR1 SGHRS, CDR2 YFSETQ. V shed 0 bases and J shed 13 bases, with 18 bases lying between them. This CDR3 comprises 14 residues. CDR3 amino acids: CASSLGFYGTEEYF. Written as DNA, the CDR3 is TGCGCCAGCAGCTTGGGCTTCTACGGCACTGAGGAGTATTTT.

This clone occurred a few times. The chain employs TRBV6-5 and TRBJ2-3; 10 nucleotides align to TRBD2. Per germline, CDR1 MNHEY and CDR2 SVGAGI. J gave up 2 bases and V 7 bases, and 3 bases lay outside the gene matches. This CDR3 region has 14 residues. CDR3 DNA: TGTGCCAGCAAGCGGGGGGGAATCACAGATACGCAGTATTTT. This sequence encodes CASKRGGITDTQYF.

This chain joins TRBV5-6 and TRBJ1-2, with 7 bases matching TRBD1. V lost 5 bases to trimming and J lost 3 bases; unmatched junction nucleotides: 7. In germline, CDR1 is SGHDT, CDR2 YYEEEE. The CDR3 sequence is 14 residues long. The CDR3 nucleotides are TGTGCCAGCAGATATACTACAGGGGACTATGGCTACACCTTC. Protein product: CASRYTTGDYGYTF. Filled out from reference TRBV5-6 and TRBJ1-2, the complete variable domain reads DAGVTQSPTHLIKTRGQQVTLRCSPKSGHDTVSWYQQALGQGPQFIFQYYEEEERQRGNFPDRFSGHQFPNYSSELNVNALLLGDSALYLCASRYTTGDYGYTFGSGTRLTVV.

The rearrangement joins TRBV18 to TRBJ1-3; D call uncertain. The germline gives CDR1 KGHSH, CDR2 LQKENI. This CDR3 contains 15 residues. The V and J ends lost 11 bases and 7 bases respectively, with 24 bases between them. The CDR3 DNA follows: TGTGCCTCCGCAAGGTCCAGCGGCCTGGGGAACACCATATATTTT. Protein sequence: CASARSSGLGNTIYF. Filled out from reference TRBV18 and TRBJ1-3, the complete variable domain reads NAGVMQNPRHLVRRRGQEARLRCSPMKGHSHVYWYRQLPEEGLKFMVYLQKENIIDESGMPKERFSAEFPKEGPSILRIQQVVRGDSAAYFCASARSSGLGNTIYFGEGSWLTVV.

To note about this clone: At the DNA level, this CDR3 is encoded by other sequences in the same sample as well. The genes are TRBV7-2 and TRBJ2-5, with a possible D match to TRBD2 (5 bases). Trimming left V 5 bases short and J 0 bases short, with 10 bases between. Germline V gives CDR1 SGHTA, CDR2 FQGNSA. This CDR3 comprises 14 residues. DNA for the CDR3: TGTGCCAGCAGCCCCGGACTGGACCAAGAGACCCAGTACTTC. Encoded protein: CASSPGLDQETQYF.

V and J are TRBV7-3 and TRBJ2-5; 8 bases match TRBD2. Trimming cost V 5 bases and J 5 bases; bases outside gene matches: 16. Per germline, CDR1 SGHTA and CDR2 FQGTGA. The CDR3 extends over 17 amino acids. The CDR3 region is CASSAQMSGGIGETQYF. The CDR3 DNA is TGTGCCAGCAGCGCGCAAATGAGCGGGGGTATTGGGGAGACCCAGTACTTC.

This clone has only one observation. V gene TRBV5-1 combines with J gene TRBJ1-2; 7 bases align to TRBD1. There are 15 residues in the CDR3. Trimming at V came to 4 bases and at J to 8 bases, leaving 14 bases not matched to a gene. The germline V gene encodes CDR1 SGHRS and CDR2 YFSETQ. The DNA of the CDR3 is TGCGCCAGCAGCCCTAGCCCAGGGGGTAAAGACGGCTACACCTTC. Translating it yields CASSPSPGGKDGYTF.

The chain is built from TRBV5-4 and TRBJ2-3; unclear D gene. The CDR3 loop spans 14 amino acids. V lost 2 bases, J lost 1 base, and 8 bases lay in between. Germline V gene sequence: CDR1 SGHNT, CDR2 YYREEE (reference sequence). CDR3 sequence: CASSFNSRTDTQYF. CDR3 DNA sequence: TGTGCCAGCAGCTTTAATAGCCGCACAGATACGCAGTATTTT.

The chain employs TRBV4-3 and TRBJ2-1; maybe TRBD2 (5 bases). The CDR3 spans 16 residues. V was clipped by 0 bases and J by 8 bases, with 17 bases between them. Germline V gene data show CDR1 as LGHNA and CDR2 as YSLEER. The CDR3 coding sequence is TGCGCCAGCAGCCAAGATGGGCTAGCCGCCCGATATGAGCAGTTCTTC. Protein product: CASSQDGLAARYEQFF.

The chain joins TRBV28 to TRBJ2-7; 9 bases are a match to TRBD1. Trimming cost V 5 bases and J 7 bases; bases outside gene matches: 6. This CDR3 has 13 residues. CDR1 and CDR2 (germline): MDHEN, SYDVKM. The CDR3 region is CASSRTGVGEQYF. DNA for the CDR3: TGTGCCAGCAGTCGGACAGGGGTGGGGGAGCAGTACTTC. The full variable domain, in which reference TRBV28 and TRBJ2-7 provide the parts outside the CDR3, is DVKVTQSSRYLVKRTGEKVFLECVQDMDHENMFWYRQDPGLGLRLIYFSYDVKMKEKGDIPEGYSVSREKKERFSLILESASTNQTSMYLCASSRTGVGEQYFGPGTRLTVT.

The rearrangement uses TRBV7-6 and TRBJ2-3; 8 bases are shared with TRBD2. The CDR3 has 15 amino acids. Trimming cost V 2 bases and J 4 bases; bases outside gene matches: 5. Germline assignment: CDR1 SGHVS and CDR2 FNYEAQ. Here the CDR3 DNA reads TGTGCCAGCAGCTTAACGGGGGGGGCGGCAGATACGCAGTATTTT. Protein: CASSLTGGAADTQYF.

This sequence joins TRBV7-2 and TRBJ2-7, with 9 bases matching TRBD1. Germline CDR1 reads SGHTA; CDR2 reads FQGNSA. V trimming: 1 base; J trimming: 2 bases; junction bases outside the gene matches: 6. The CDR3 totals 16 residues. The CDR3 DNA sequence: TGTGCCAGCAGCTTAGGGGGGACAGGGATGGCCTACGAGCAGTACTTC. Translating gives CASSLGGTGMAYEQYF.

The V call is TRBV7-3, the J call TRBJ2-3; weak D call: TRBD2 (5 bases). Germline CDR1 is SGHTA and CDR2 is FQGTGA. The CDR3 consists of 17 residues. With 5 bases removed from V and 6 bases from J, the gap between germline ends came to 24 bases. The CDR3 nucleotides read TGTGCCAGCAGCCCCGGTCACGGACTGGCCAAAGGGGATACGCAGTATTTT. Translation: CASSPGHGLAKGDTQYF.

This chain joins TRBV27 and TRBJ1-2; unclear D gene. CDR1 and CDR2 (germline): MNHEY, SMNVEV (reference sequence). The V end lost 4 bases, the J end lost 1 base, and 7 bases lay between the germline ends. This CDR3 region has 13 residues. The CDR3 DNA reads TGTGCCAGCAGTTCGCCGGGTAACTATGGCTACACCTTC. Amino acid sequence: CASSSPGNYGYTF.